This entry features one TCR beta chain sequence. This entry comes from a study of cytomegalovirus exposure and HLA in healthy donors. The PCR made use of 60 Vbeta and 13 Jbeta primers. Data came from immunoSEQ multiplex PCR; TCRdb stores just in-frame clones and leaves some out. Among 60,000 to 70,000 clones listed, around 80% were seen once. Germline CDR1 reads LNHDA; CDR2 reads SQIVND (reference sequence). This CDR3 comprises 14 residues. Trimming left V 8 bases short and J 1 base short, with 11 bases between. The chain links TRBV19 to TRBJ2-2; possibly TRBD1 for D (6 bases). The material sequenced was PBMCs. This receptor was obtained from a woman in her forties in good health and CMV-seropositive. The CDR3 here is CASGRTVNTGELFF. Written as DNA, the CDR3 is TGTGCCAGTGGTAGGACAGTGAACACCGGGGAGCTGTTTTTT.